This record looks at one T cell receptor (beta chain) sequence and its context. Original processing notes: Estimates of nucleated cell counts were drawn from the amplification of reference gene primers. Measured with immunoSEQ multiplex PCR; TCRdb has only the in-frame clones, and not every one. D and trimming were read from the DNA, whereas the V and J calls and clone size are those reported in that table. This sample has 80,000 to 95,000 clones, with approximately 85% found just once. The entry originates in a study of blood T cell repertoires in COVID-19. Study overall: Acute and convalescent COVID-19 samples came from the United States, Italy and Spain. T cells, B-cell-depleted T cells, or PBMCs provided the cDNA or gDNA that served as material.

The CDR3 has 15 amino acids. V was cut by 0 bases and J by 4 bases, with 11 bases left in between. Germline V gives CDR1 SGDLS, CDR2 YYNGEE. The chain employs TRBV9 and TRBJ2-1; D might be TRBD1 (5 bases). Material: peripheral blood. The origin of this receptor is a man between 65 and 85 years old with acute or convalescent COVID-19. The CDR3 sequence is CASSVVGDSYNEQFF. The CDR3 DNA follows: TGTGCCAGCAGCGTAGTCGGAGACAGTTACAATGAGCAGTTCTTC.